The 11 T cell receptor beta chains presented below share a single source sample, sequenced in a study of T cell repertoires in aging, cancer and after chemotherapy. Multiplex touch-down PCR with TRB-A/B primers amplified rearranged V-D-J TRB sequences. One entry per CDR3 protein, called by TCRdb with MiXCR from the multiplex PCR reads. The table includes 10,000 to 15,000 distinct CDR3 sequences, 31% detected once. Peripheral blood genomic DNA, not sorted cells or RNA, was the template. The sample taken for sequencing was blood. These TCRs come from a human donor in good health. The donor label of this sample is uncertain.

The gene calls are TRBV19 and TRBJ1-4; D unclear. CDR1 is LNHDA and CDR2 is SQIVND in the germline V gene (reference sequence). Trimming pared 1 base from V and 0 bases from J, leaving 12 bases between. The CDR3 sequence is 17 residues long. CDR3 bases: TGTGCCAGTAGTATAGCCGCCCCACGTACAACTAATGAAAAACTGTTTTTT. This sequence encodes CASSIAAPRTTNEKLFF.

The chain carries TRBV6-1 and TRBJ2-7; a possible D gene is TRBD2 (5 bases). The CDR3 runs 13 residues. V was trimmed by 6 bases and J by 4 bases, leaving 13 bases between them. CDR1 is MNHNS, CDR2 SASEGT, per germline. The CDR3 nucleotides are TGTGCCAGCAGGGCTAGCCCGGTATACGAGCAGTACTTC. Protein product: CASRASPVYEQYF.

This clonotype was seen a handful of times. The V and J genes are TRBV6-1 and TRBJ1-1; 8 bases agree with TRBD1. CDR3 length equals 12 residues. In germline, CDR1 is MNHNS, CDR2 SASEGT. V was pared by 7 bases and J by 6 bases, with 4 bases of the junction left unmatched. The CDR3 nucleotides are TGTGCCAGCAACAGGGGGGGTGCTGAAGCTTTCTTT. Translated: CASNRGGAEAFF.

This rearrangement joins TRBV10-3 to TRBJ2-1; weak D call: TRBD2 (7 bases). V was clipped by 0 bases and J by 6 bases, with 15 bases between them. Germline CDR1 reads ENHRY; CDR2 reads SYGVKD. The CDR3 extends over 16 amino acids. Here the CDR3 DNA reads TGTGCCATCAGTGAGTCGGGCGGGGGCCCTTCCAATGAGCAGTTCTTC. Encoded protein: CAISESGGGPSNEQFF.

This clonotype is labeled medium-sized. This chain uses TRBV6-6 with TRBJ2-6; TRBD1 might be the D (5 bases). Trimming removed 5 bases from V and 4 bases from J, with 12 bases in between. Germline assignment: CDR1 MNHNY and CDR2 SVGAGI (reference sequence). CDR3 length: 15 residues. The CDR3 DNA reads TGTGCCAGCAGTAATCCAGGGAACGGGGCCAACGTCCTGACTTTC. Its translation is CASSNPGNGANVLTF.

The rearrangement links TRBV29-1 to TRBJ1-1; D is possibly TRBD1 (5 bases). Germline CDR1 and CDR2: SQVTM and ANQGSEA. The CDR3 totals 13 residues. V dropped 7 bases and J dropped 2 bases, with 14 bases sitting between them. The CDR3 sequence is CSGQFGTNTEAFF. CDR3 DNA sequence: TGCAGCGGCCAATTCGGGACTAACACTGAAGCTTTCTTT.

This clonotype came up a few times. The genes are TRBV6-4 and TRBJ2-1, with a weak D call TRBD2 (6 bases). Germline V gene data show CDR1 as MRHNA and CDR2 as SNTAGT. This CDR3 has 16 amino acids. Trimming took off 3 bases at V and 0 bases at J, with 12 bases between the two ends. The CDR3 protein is CASSDLAWRSYNEQFF. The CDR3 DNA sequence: TGTGCCAGCAGTGATCTAGCGTGGCGCTCCTACAATGAGCAGTTCTTC.

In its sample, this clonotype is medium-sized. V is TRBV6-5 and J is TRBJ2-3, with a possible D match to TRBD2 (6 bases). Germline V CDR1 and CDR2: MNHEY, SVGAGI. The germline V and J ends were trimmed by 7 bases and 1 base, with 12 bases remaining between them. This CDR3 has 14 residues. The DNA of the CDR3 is TGTGCCAGCACTTCGGGACTTCGCACAGATACGCAGTATTTT. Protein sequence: CASTSGLRTDTQYF.

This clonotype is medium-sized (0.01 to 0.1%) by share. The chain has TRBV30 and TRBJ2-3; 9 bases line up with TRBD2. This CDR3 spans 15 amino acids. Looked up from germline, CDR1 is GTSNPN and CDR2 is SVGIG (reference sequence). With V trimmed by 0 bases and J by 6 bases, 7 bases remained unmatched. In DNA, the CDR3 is TGTGCCTGGAGTGTACTGCGGGGGGGCCGGGATACGCAGTATTTT. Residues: CAWSVLRGGRDTQYF.

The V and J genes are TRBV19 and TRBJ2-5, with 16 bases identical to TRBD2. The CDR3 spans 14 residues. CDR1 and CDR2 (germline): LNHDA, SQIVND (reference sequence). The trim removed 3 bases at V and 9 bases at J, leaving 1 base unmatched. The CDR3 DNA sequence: TGTGCCAGTAGTATGGGGACTAGCGGGGGGGCCCAGTACTTC. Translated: CASSMGTSGGAQYF.

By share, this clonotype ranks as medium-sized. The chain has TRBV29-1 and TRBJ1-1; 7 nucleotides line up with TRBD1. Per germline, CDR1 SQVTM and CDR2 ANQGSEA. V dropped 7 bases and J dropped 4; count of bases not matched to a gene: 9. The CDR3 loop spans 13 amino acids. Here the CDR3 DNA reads TGCAGCGCCATGGGACAGTCGATCACTGAAGCTTTCTTT. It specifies CSAMGQSITEAFF.